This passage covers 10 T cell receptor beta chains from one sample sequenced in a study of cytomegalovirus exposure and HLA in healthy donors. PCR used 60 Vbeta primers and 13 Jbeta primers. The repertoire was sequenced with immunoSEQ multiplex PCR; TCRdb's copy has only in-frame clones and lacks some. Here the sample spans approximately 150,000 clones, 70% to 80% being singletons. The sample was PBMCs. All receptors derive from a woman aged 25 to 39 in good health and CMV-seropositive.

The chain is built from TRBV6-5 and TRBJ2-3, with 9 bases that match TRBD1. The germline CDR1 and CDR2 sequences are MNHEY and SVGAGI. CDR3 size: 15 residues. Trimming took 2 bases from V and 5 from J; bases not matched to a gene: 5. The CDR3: CASSYGQGYGDTQYF. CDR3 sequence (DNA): TGTGCCAGCAGTTACGGACAGGGGTATGGAGATACGCAGTATTTT.

CDR3 bases: TGCAGCGCAGGGACAGGGCTTAACACCGGGGAGCTGTTTTTT. Protein product: CSAGTGLNTGELFF. This chain uses TRBV29-1 with TRBJ2-2; 9 bases are a match to TRBD1. With 7 bases clipped from V and 2 bases from J, the junction kept 5 bases outside the gene matches. CDR3 length equals 14 residues. Looked up from germline, CDR1 is SQVTM and CDR2 is ANQGSEA.

CDR3 bases: TGTGCCAGCAGTTTAACGAGGCTTGATGAGCAGTTCTTC. Its protein product is CASSLTRLDEQFF. The V call is TRBV27, the J call TRBJ2-1, with D unclear. V lost 2 bases to trimming and J lost 8 bases, with 10 bases between them. This CDR3 region has 13 residues. Germline CDR1 reads MNHEY; CDR2 reads SMNVEV (reference sequence).

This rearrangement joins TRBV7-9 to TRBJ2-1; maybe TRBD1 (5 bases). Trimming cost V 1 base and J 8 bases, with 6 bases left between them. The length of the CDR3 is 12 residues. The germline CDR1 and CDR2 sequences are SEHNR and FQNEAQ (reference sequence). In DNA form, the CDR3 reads TGTGCCAGCAGCTTAGTAGGGGATGAGCAGTTCTTC. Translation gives CASSLVGDEQFF.

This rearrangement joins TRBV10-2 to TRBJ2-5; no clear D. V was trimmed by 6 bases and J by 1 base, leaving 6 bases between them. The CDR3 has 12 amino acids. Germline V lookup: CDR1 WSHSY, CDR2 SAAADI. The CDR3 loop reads CASRGVQETQYF. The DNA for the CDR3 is TGCGCCAGCAGAGGAGTCCAAGAGACCCAGTACTTC.

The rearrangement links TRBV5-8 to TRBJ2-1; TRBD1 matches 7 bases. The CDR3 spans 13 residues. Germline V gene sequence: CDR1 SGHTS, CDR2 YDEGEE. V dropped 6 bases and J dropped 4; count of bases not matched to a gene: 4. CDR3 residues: CASTLGQYNEQFF. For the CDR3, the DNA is TGTGCCAGCACTCTGGGACAGTACAATGAGCAGTTCTTC. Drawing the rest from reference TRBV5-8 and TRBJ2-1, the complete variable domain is EAGVTQSPTHLIKTRGQQATLRCSPISGHTSVYWYQQALGLGLQFLLWYDEGEERNRGNFPPRFSGRQFPNYSSELNVNALELEDSALYLCASTLGQYNEQFFGPGTRLTVL.

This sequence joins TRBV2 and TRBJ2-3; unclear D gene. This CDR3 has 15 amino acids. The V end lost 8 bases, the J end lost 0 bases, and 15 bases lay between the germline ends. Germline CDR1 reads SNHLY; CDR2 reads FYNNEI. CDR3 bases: TGTGCCAGCTGCGGTGGGTGGTCTAGCACAGATACGCAGTATTTT. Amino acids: CASCGGWSSTDTQYF.

The CDR3 bases are TGTGCCAGCAGTCCTCCTACAGGGGGGGAGCAGTACTTC. It translates to CASSPPTGGEQYF. The chain carries TRBV27 and TRBJ2-7, with TRBD1 matching 8 bases. The V and J ends lost 5 bases and 7 bases, in that order; junction bases with no gene match: 7. In germline, CDR1 is MNHEY, CDR2 SMNVEV (reference sequence). This CDR3 contains 13 residues.

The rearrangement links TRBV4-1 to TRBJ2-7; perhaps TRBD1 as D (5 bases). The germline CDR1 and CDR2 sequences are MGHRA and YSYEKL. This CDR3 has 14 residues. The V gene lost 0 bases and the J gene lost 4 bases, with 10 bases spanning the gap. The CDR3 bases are TGCGCCAGCAGCCAAGAAACCCACAGGTACGAGCAGTACTTC. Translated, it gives CASSQETHRYEQYF.

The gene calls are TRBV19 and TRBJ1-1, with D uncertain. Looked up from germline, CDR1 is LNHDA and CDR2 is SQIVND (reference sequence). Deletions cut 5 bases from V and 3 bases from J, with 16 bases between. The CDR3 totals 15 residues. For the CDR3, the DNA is TGTGCCAGTAGTCTTCTCTCCCTTATCGACACTGAAGCTTTCTTT. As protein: CASSLLSLIDTEAFF.